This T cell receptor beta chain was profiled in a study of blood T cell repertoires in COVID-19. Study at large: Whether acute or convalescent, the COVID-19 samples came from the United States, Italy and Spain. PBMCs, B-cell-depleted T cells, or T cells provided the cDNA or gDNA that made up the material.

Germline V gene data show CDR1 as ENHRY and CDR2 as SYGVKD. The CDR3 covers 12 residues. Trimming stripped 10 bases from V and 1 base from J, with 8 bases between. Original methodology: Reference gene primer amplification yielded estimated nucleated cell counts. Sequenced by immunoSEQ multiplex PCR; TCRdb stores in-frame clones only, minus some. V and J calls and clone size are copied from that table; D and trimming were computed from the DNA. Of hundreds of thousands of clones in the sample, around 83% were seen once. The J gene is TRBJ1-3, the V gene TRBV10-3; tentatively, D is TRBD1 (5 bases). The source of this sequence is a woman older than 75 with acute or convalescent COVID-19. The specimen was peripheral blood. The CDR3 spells CATGTSGNTIYF. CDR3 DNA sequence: TGTGCCACCGGGACTTCTGGAAACACCATATATTTT.